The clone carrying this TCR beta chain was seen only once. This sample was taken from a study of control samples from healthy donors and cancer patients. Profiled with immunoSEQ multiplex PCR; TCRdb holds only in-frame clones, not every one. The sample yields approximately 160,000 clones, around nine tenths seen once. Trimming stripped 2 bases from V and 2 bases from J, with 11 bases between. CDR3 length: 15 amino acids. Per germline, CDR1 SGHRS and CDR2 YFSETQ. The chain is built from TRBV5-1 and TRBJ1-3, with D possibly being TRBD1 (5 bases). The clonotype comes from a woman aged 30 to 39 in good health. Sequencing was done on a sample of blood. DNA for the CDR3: TGCGCCAGCAGCTTCTACGGGGGGACTGGAAACACCATATATTTT. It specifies CASSFYGGTGNTIYF.